This TCR beta chain came from a study of blood T cells in healthy people across ages (dated by TCRdb to between 2015 and 2016). About the investigation overall: Template switching captured roughly one uniquely barcoded TCR beta cDNA molecule per two T cells in model experiments. Using the same blood draw, the study looked at two additional independent replicas of 1 million unique cDNA reads for two donors, one aged 18 to 30 and the other aged 80 or older. The study measured age-related changes in TCR beta repertoire diversity using deep sequencing normalized with unique cDNA molecular identifiers. Four age groups were formed from the donors: young (average about 17 years), middle-aged (just under 40), aged (62) and long-lived (82).

Beyond this particular receptor, the publication reports: Since profiling was done on bulk unsorted PBMCs, naive and antigen-experienced compartments could not be conclusively compared. Because the CMV infection status of the donors was unknown, age-related changes in expanded clonotypes may potentially have been confounded. Observed TCR beta diversity per million T cells fell roughly linearly with age, and a significant reduction was already apparent by age around 36. Estimates of total diversity based on one million sequenced T cells were considered lower bounds and underestimates. Compared with the aged group, the long-lived group had more naive CD4+ T cells, fewer expanded clones and increased TCR diversity, a pattern suggesting age selection. There was a strong correlation between observed TCR beta diversity and the percentage of naive T cells measured by flow cytometry.

The library relied on 5' RACE. The data were produced on an Illumina HiSeq 2500. A second roughly 6 to 12 cycle PCR used a sample-barcoded 5' primer and a J-beta primer mix. A unique molecular identifier was introduced onto each TCR beta cDNA molecule by a template-switch 5' adaptor carrying 12 random nucleotides. Each sample yielded at least 3 million CDR3-containing paired-end reads. All of the RNA was converted into first-strand cDNA using the Mint cDNA synthesis kit, with a TRBC-specific oligonucleotide serving as the primer. Following uracil-DNA glycosylase treatment, a first 18-cycle PCR with universal primers M1SS and BC2_uni_R was performed on all cDNA. On the study's bioinformatics: Normalization of each sample was performed by random selection of 1 million high-quality reads, each carrying a distinct molecular identifier. Instead of being binned into consensus sequences, reads that shared molecular identifiers were thrown out. CDR3 identification, clonotype clustering and error correction used MiTCR with a Q25 quality threshold and the strictest error-elimination algorithm. Lower-bound total TCR beta diversity was estimated with a nonparametric unseen species model using Euler transformation. TCRdb reworked the public reads: Q25 trimming with fastp, MiXCR clone assembly, productive beta chains retained. Identical CDR3 protein sequences are pooled into one entry, listed with their most common genes and DNA. The V and J calls and clone size are TCRdb's, not the authors'. The sample contains roughly 1,100,000 distinct CDR3 sequences, 20% to 25% of them found a single time. Around 0.75% of the sample goes to the ten largest clones.

Systemically healthy Caucasian individuals from Russia, over 30 in total and aged about 6 to 100 years, were included as donors. Ten milliliters of peripheral blood were collected from each donor into EDTA-treated Vacutainer tubes. PBMCs were isolated by Ficoll-Paque density-gradient centrifugation, with at least 6 million obtained per sample. Trizol reagent was used to extract total RNA from PBMCs, with at least 5 micrograms per sample. For every donor, an aliquot of PBMCs went through flow cytometry to measure the percentages of naive CD45RAhigh/CD27high T cells. On this clonotype: Its antigen remains undetermined. There are no base qualities to consult, and no much larger clone falls within one base.

The same sample was also used in a study of T cells of mothers and their children. That second report states: Nine systemically healthy Caucasian individuals, comprising three mothers and their six children, were included as donors. cDNA synthesis used all of the extracted RNA, with 1.5 ug of RNA in each 15 ul reaction. Sample barcodes and 2-4 random nucleotides were added via the M1S primer in the second PCR. Over 8 million TCR beta CDR3 reads came from each mother, compared with approximately 3.1 million reads from each child. In both related and unrelated pairs, thymic selection shapes the output of TCR recombination in a similar way, with inherited differences having only a minor effect. Normalized repertoire overlap was always found to be slightly, but never significantly, higher in related mother-child pairs than in unrelated mother-child pairs. No persistent microchimeric T cell clones were detected, at a sensitivity of roughly 93 clones per million clonotypes. To look for features that set related mother-child pairs apart from unrelated individuals, the researchers ran deep NGS to compare the TCR beta repertoires of mothers and children. Mothers averaged about 40 +/- 4 years of age and children averaged roughly 10 +/- 4 years. After adapters were ligated using NEBNext reagents, the libraries underwent 100+100 nt paired-end sequencing on an Illumina HiSeq 2000. Mother and child libraries were prepared a month apart and sequenced in separate runs to prevent cross-contamination. Each donor had between roughly 450,000 and 2,100,000 distinct TCR beta clonotypes identified. Naive TCR beta clonotypes were estimated from low-frequency clonotypes matched to each donor's FACS-determined naive share, without sorting.

The clonotype was recovered from a girl aged 2 to 10 in good health. The sequenced sample was blood.

The DNA sequence follows: TGTGCCAGCAGCTTAGCTAGCGGGGGGGCCACGGAGACCCAGTACTTC. It encodes CASSLASGGATETQYF. The sequence links TRBV7-2 to TRBJ2-5, with 11 junctional bases fitting TRBD2. CDR1 SGHTA and CDR2 FQGNSA are derived from the germline V gene. Measured from the cysteine to the phenylalanine, the CDR3 is 16 residues long. Of all the DNA, just the CDR3 is kept, 48 bases in frame from base 1. V and J are trimmed by 0 bases and 5 bases, and the gene matches miss 5 bases of the junction.